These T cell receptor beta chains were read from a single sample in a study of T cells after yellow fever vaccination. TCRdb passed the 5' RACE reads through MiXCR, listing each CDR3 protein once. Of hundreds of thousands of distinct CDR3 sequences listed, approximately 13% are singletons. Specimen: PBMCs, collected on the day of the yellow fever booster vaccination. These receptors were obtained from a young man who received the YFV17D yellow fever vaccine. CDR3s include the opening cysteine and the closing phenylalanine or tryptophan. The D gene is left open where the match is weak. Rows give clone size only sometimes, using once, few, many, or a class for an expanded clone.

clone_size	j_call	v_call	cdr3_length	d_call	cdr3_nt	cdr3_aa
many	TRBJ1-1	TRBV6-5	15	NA	TGTGCCAGCAGTTACGGGCCGGGTAGGGGCTCTGAAGCTTTCTTT	CASSYGPGRGSEAFF
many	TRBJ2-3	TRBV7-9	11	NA	TGTGCCAGCGGTATTAAGAATACGCAGTATTTT	CASGIKNTQYF
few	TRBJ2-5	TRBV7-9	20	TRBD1	TGTGCCAGCAGCATTCCTCGGCTACCCCACCGGGACAGGGGACAAGAGACCCAGTACTTC	CASSIPRLPHRDRGQETQYF
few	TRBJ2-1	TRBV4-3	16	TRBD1	TGCGCCAGCAGCCAAGGTGCAGGACAGGCCTACAATGAGCAGTTCTTC	CASSQGAGQAYNEQFF
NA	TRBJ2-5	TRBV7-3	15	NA	TGTGCCAGCAGTCAAGGAAGCGGGTCGACACAGACCCAGTACTTC	CASSQGSGSTQTQYF
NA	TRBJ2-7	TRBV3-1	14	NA	TGTGCCAGCAGCCAAGCCCACCCGGGCAACGAGCAGTACTTC	CASSQAHPGNEQYF
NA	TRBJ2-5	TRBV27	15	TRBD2	TGTGCCAGCAGCCCGGGTAGCGGGAGTCACAAGACCCAGTACTTC	CASSPGSGSHKTQYF
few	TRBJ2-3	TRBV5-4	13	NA	TGTGCCAGCATTCCCCCTAGGACAGATACGCAGTATTTT	CASIPPRTDTQYF
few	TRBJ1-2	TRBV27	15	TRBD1	TGTGCCAGCAGTTTAGGCGGGACAGGTCGTTATGGCTACACCTTC	CASSLGGTGRYGYTF
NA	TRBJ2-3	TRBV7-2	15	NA	TGTGCCAGCAGCTTAACCCGGGACCCAGGGTCTCCGCAGTATTTT	CASSLTRDPGSPQYF
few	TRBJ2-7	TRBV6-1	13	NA	TGTGCCAGCCGAGGACAGAGCCCCTACGAGCAGTACTTC	CASRGQSPYEQYF
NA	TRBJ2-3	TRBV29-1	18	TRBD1	TGCAGCGCCCGACAGGGGTATCAGACGACGCCCAGCACAGATACGCAGTATTTT	CSARQGYQTTPSTDTQYF
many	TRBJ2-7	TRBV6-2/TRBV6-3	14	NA	TGTGCCAGCAGTTACTTGGGATCTGACTACGAGCAGTACTTC	CASSYLGSDYEQYF
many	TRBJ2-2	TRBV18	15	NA	TGTGCCAGCTCACCAAAAGATGACACTACCGGGGAGCTGTTTTTT	CASSPKDDTTGELFF
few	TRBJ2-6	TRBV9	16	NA	TGTGCCAGCAGCGTCGGGGCCGGCTCTGGGGCCAACGTCCTGACTTTC	CASSVGAGSGANVLTF
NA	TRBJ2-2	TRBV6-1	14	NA	TGTGCCAGCAGAAACGACCTACTCCCCGGGGAGCTGTTTTTT	CASRNDLLPGELFF
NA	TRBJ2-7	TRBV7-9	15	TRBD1	TGTGCCAGCAGCTTAGTAGGGACAGGGCCCTACGAGCAGTACTTC	CASSLVGTGPYEQYF
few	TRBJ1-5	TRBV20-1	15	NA	TGCAGTGCTAAAAGGAGGGGTCAGGGCAATCAGCCCCAGCATTTT	CSAKRRGQGNQPQHF
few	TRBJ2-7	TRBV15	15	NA	TGTGCCACCAGCAGACTCCGGGAGTTGGCCTACGAGCAGTACTTC	CATSRLRELAYEQYF
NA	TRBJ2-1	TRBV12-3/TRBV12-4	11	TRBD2	TGTGCCAGCAGTCCGGGACTAGCGTCACATTTC	CASSPGLASHF
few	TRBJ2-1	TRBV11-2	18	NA	TGTGCCAGCAGCTCCACCTACGACAGGAGAGATCGGGCCAATGAGCAGTTCTTC	CASSSTYDRRDRANEQFF
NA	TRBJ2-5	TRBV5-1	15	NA	TGCGCCAGCAGCTTGGACAGGACAGACCAAGAGACCCAGTACTTC	CASSLDRTDQETQYF
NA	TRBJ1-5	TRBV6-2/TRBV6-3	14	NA	TGTGCCAGCAGTTACCCCGCTCAGAATCAGCCCCAGCATTTT	CASSYPAQNQPQHF
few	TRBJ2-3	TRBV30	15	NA	TGTGCCTGTCAGAAGACAGGAATTAACACAGATACGCAGTATTTT	CACQKTGINTDTQYF
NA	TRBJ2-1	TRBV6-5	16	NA	TGTGCCAGCAGTTACTCGGCGGTGCAGGCGTACAATGAGCAGTTCTTC	CASSYSAVQAYNEQFF
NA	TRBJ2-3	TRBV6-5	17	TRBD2	TGTGCCAGCAGTTACTCACAGGAGTGGGGGGGGAATGGCGGGCAGTATTTT	CASSYSQEWGGNGGQYF
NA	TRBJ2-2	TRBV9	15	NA	TGTGCCAGCAGGACTGGTTGGGACGGCACCGGGGAGCTGTTTTTT	CASRTGWDGTGELFF
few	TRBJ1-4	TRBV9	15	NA	TGTGCCAGCAGCCCCTCGGCGGGGTCAAATGAAAAACTGTTTTTT	CASSPSAGSNEKLFF
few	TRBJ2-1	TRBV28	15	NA	TGTGCCAGCAGTTTGGGACGGTTCTCCTACAATGAGCAGTTCTTC	CASSLGRFSYNEQFF
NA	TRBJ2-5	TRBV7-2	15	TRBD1	TGTGCCAGCAGCTTCGGGACAGGGGGAGGAGAGACCCAGTACTTC	CASSFGTGGGETQYF
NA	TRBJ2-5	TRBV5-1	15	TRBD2	TGCGCCAGCACGGAGAACGTAGCGGGAGTGGAGACCCAGTACTTC	CASTENVAGVETQYF
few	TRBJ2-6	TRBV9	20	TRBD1	TGTGCCAGCAGCAAATTTCCCGGGACAGGGGGCTATTCTGGGGCCAACGTCCTGACTTTC	CASSKFPGTGGYSGANVLTF
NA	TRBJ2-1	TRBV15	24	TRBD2	TGTGCCACCAGCAGATTAGGGACAGGTTTGACTAGCGGGAGGGCCGTCCCCTCCTACAATGAGCAGTTCTTC	CATSRLGTGLTSGRAVPSYNEQFF
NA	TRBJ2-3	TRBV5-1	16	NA	TGCGCCAGCACCCTAGGACACCGGACTAGCACAGATACGCAGTATTTT	CASTLGHRTSTDTQYF
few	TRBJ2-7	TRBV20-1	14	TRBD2	TGCAGTGCTCGCCCCCAGCGGGAGTATTACGAGCAGTACTTC	CSARPQREYYEQYF
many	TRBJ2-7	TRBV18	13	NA	TGCGCCAGCAGCCCACCAAGCTCCTACGAGCAGTACTTC	CASSPPSSYEQYF
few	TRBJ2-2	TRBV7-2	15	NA	TGTGCCAGCAGCTTAGGGCTCCTCTCGACCGGGGAGCTGTTTTTT	CASSLGLLSTGELFF
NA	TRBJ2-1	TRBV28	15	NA	TGTGCCAGCAGTTTAACCAAAGGTGGGGCCAATGAGCAGTTCTTC	CASSLTKGGANEQFF
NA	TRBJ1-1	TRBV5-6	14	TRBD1	TGTGCCAGCAGCTCCTACAGGGGTGGCACTGAAGCTTTCTTT	CASSSYRGGTEAFF
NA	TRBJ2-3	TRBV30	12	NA	TGTGCCTGGAGTAGGTCCCCAGATACGCAGTATTTT	CAWSRSPDTQYF
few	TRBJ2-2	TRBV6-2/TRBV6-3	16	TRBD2	TGTGCCAGCAGTTTCCAGACTAGCGGGAACACCGGGGAGCTGTTTTTT	CASSFQTSGNTGELFF
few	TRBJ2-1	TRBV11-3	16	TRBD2	TGTGCCAGCAGCTTAGAGGGGACTAGCGACTACAATGAGCAGTTCTTC	CASSLEGTSDYNEQFF
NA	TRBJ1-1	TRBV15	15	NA	TGTGCCACCAGCAGAGATCCGGTCATGAACACTGAAGCTTTCTTT	CATSRDPVMNTEAFF
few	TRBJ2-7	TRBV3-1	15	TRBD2	TGTGCCAGCAGCCAACCCGGGGGGGGGGCTGACGAGCAGTACTTC	CASSQPGGGADEQYF
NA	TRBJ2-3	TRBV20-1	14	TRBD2	TGCAGTGCTAGAGGGGCTAGCGGGAGTGATACGCAGTATTTT	CSARGASGSDTQYF
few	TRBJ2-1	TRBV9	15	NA	TGTGCCAGCAGCGTAAGAGGCAGCTCCTACAATGAGCAGTTCTTC	CASSVRGSSYNEQFF
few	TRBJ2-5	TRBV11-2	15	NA	TGTGCCAGCAGCTTAAACAGGTTACCCCAAGAGACCCAGTACTTC	CASSLNRLPQETQYF
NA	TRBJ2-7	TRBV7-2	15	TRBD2	TGTGCCAGCACCCTCGCTAGCGGGAGTTCCTACGAGCAGTACTTC	CASTLASGSSYEQYF
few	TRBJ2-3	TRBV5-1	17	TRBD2	TGCGCCAGCAGCGATGGAGGCGGTAGCGGGAGGCCAGATACGCAGTATTTT	CASSDGGGSGRPDTQYF
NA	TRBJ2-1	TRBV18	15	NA	TGTGCCAGCTCACCACCGAGAATGGGGATTGGTGAGCAGTTCTTC	CASSPPRMGIGEQFF
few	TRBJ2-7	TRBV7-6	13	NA	TGTGCCAGCAGCCCCTCCTATCGCTACGAGCAGTACTTC	CASSPSYRYEQYF
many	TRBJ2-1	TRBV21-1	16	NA	TGTGCCAGCAGCAGGCGGGTGGGGGTTTCTAAAAATGAGCAGTTCTTC	CASSRRVGVSKNEQFF
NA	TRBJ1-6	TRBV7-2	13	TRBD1	TGTGCCAGCAGCGAGACAGGGGAATCACCCCTCCACTTT	CASSETGESPLHF
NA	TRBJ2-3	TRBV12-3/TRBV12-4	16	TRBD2	TGTGCCAGCAGTTTTATTAGCGGGAGTGCTACAGATACGCAGTATTTT	CASSFISGSATDTQYF
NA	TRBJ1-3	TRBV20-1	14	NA	TGCAGTGCGCTCATAGGATCCTCTGGAAACACCATATATTTT	CSALIGSSGNTIYF
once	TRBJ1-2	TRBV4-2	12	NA	TGTGCCACGGGGTGGCAGGACTATGGCTACACCTTC	CATGWQDYGYTF
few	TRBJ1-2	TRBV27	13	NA	TGTGCCAGCAGTTTCTTGGGGGATAATGGCTACACCTTC	CASSFLGDNGYTF
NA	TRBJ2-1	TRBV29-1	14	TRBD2	TGCAGCGTTGAAATTAGCGGGAAACCCAATGAGCAGTTCTTC	CSVEISGKPNEQFF
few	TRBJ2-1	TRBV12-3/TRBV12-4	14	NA	TGTGCCAGCAGTTTCATCTCCTTAGGCGGTGAGCAGTTCTTC	CASSFISLGGEQFF